This entry features one TCR beta chain sequence. These data belong to a study of blood T cell repertoires in COVID-19. CDR3 length: 16 residues. Sequencing used immunoSEQ multiplex PCR; TCRdb keeps in-frame clones, though not all of them. The table includes about 120,000 clones, 84% detected once. Clinical history as reported by participants underpinned cohort assignment. The sequence was collected from a woman in her thirties who had recovered from COVID-19. The material sequenced was PBMCs or T cells enriched from blood (not recorded which). This chain joins TRBV12-2 and TRBJ1-6; whether TRBD1, the table's D call, matches the DNA was not checked. TRBV12-2 is flagged as a pseudogene. Here the CDR3 DNA reads TGTGCAAGTCGCTCAGGGCCCTACTCCTATAATTCACCCCTCCACTTT. This encodes CASRSGPYSYNSPLHF.